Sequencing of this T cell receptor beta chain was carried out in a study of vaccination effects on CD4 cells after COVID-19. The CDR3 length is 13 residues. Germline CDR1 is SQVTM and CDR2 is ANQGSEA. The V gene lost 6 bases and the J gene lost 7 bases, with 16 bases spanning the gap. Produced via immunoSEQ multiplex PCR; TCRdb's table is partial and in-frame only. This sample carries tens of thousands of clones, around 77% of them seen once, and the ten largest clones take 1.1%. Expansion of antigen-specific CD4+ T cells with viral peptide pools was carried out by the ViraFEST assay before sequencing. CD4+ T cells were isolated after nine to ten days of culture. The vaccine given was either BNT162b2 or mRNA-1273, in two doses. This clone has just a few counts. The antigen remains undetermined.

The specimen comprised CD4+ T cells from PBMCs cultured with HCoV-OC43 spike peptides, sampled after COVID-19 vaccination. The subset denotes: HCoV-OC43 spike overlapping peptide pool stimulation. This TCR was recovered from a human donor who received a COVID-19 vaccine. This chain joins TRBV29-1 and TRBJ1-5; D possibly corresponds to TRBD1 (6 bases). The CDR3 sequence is CSVTTSRGQPQHF. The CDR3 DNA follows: TGCAGCGTGACGACGTCTAGGGGGCAGCCCCAGCATTTT.